The 24 T cell receptor beta chains given below trace back to one sample, sequenced in a study of T cell repertoires in cytomegalovirus infection. The antigens of these receptors remain unknown. TCRdb called the reads again in MiXCR, with one record for every CDR3 protein. The data show approximately 120,000 distinct CDR3 sequences, under 30% seen once. The sequences come from CD8+ T cells from cultured PBMCs, collected from culture after CMV antigen stimulation. The source of these receptors is a human donor in good health (CMV status not recorded). Some clones in this sample may be carry-over from other donors' samples.

The chain links TRBV20-1 to TRBJ1-2, with D perhaps TRBD1 (5 bases). This CDR3 is 14 amino acids long. Trimming removed 5 bases from V and 4 bases from J, with 17 bases in between. CDR1 and CDR2 from the germline V gene are DFQATT and SNEGSKA (reference sequence). The DNA for the CDR3 is TGCAGTGCTGGGGGAGTCGGTGGATCCTATGGCTACACCTTC. The encoded protein is CSAGGVGGSYGYTF.

The chain is built from TRBV28 and TRBJ1-5; D might be TRBD1 (5 bases). V was cut by 1 base and J by 5 bases, with 9 bases left in between. Germline V lookup: CDR1 MDHEN, CDR2 SYDVKM. The CDR3 is 14 residues long. In DNA, the CDR3 is TGTGCCAGCAGTTTATCAGGGTTAGATCAGCCCCAGCATTTT. Translation gives CASSLSGLDQPQHF.

The V call is TRBV7-8, the J call TRBJ2-7, with D possibly TRBD1 on 5 matching bases. The CDR3 totals 12 residues. V was clipped by 1 base and J by 6 bases, with 7 bases between them. CDR1 and CDR2 (germline): SGHVS, FQNEAQ. The CDR3 spells CASSLEGAEQYF. As DNA, the CDR3 is TGTGCCAGCAGCTTAGAAGGGGCCGAGCAGTACTTC.

The chain uses TRBV7-9 and TRBJ2-1; 10 nucleotides match TRBD2. Germline CDR1 and CDR2: SEHNR and FQNEAQ (reference sequence). This CDR3 is built from 15 residues. V was clipped by 5 bases and J by 8 bases; unmatched bases: 9. CDR3 nucleotide sequence: TGTGCCAGCAGCGACCAAGCGGGGGGGGTTGATGAGCAGTTCTTC. The encoded protein is CASSDQAGGVDEQFF.

Many counts were recorded for this clonotype. The chain links TRBV27 to TRBJ2-3; the match to TRBD2 covers 12 bases. Unmatched junction bases numbered 12, after V lost 3 bases and J lost 8 bases. CDR1 is MNHEY and CDR2 is SMNVEV in the germline V gene (reference sequence). CDR3 length: 17 residues. CDR3 coding DNA: TGTGCCAGCAGTTTGGAACTAGCGGGGGGTACCTTGGGTACGCAGTATTTT. Protein sequence: CASSLELAGGTLGTQYF.

This clonotype was seen a few times. The chain combines TRBV12-3 or TRBV12-4 with TRBJ1-5, with D uncertain. This CDR3 is built from 14 residues. V lost 6 bases and J lost 0, with 9 bases in between. CDR3 sequence (DNA): TGTGCCAGCAGCCGGACGGATAGCAATCAGCCCCAGCATTTT. It encodes CASSRTDSNQPQHF.

This clonotype was observed many times. The chain has TRBV7-6 and TRBJ2-5; D may be TRBD2 (5 bases). Trimming removed 6 bases from V and 5 bases from J, with 19 bases in between. The CDR3 sequence is 15 residues long. CDR1 is SGHVS, CDR2 FNYEAQ, per germline. The CDR3 reads CASRLGLQIGETQYF. The DNA for the CDR3 is TGTGCCAGCAGGCTCGGACTTCAAATTGGGGAGACCCAGTACTTC.

In this sample, this clonotype turned up a few times. The chain combines TRBV28 with TRBJ1-1, with D maybe TRBD1 (5 bases). Germline CDR1 is MDHEN and CDR2 is SYDVKM. This CDR3 is built from 15 residues. V lost 2 bases and J lost 0, with 10 bases in between. The CDR3 DNA sequence: TGTGCCAGCAGTTTAATTGTAGGGGTGAACACTGAAGCTTTCTTT. Translation gives CASSLIVGVNTEAFF. The entire variable domain, with the rest obtained from reference TRBV28 and TRBJ1-1, is as follows: DVKVTQSSRYLVKRTGEKVFLECVQDMDHENMFWYRQDPGLGLRLIYFSYDVKMKEKGDIPEGYSVSREKKERFSLILESASTNQTSMYLCASSLIVGVNTEAFFGQGTRLTVV.

In this sample, this clonotype turned up many times. The chain carries TRBV10-3 and TRBJ2-6; TRBD1 matches 10 bases. Looked up from germline, CDR1 is ENHRY and CDR2 is SYGVKD. J lost 4 bases, V lost 3 bases, and 9 bases had no gene match. This CDR3 is 18 amino acids long. In nucleotides, the CDR3 is TGTGCCATCAGTGACGTCCCGGGACAGGGGTCGGGGGCCAACGTCCTGACTTTC. It is translated as CAISDVPGQGSGANVLTF.

In its sample, this clonotype was seen a few times. V is TRBV13 and J is TRBJ1-4; the D gene is possibly TRBD1 (6 bases). With 3 bases removed from V and 5 bases from J, the gap between germline ends came to 10 bases. The CDR3 has 14 amino acids. Germline values: CDR1 PRHDT, CDR2 FYEKMQ (reference sequence). Written as DNA, the CDR3 is TGTGCCAGCAGCTTCGGACAGAAGAATGAAAAACTGTTTTTT. It is translated as CASSFGQKNEKLFF.

This sequence joins TRBV27 and TRBJ2-1, with D perhaps matching TRBD1 (5 bases). The germline V gene has CDR1 MNHEY and CDR2 SMNVEV (reference sequence). The CDR3 spans 14 residues. V was pared by 5 bases and J by 6 bases, with 14 bases between. CDR3 sequence: CASSQEADINEQFF. CDR3 nucleotide sequence: TGTGCCAGCAGTCAAGAGGCGGACATCAATGAGCAGTTCTTC.

This clonotype was found many times. This sequence joins TRBV28 and TRBJ1-1, with unresolved D. Germline assignment: CDR1 MDHEN and CDR2 SYDVKM. This CDR3 is 13 amino acids long. Trimming removed 6 bases at V and 4 bases at J, with 12 bases between. The CDR3 DNA reads as TGTGCCAGCAGCCTAGGACGAACCACTGAAGCTTTCTTT. Its translation: CASSLGRTTEAFF.

This clonotype appeared a few times. This CDR3 is CASSFGANPYEQYF. The CDR3 DNA follows: TGTGCCAGCAGCTTCGGGGCTAACCCCTACGAGCAGTACTTC. The chain uses TRBV5-4 and TRBJ2-7, with D possibly called TRBD1 or TRBD2 (5 bases each). Germline V gene data show CDR1 as SGHNT and CDR2 as YYREEE (reference sequence). The CDR3 covers 14 residues. Deletions cut 2 bases from V and 2 bases from J, with 11 bases between. Together with reference TRBV5-4 and TRBJ2-7, the CDR3 gives the full variable domain: ETGVTQSPTHLIKTRGQQVTLRCSSQSGHNTVSWYQQALGQGPQFIFQYYREEENGRGNFPPRFSGLQFPNYSSELNVNALELDDSALYLCASSFGANPYEQYFGPGTRLTVT.

In its sample, this clonotype was seen a few times. The chain joins TRBV15 to TRBJ2-3; the D gene is possibly TRBD1 (6 bases). The V gene's germline CDR1 is LNHNV and CDR2 YYDKDF (reference sequence). The CDR3 is 17 amino acids. Trimming stripped 1 base from V and 2 bases from J, with 16 bases between. The CDR3 loop is CATSRGGLGGDTDTQYF. DNA for the CDR3: TGTGCCACCAGCAGAGGGGGGCTAGGGGGTGACACAGATACGCAGTATTTT.

This clonotype was counted only a few times. This rearrangement joins TRBV27 to TRBJ2-1; TRBD2 matches at 8 bases. V shed 7 bases and J 6 bases; nucleotides not matched to a gene: 11. CDR1 MNHEY and CDR2 SMNVEV come from the germline V gene (reference sequence). CDR3 length equals 15 residues. The CDR3 region has the DNA TGTGCCAGCACCCTAAGAGCGGGGGTAATCAATGAGCAGTTCTTC. This encodes CASTLRAGVINEQFF.

This clonotype was found many times. V usage is TRBV7-8 and J usage is TRBJ2-7; tentatively, D is TRBD1 (6 bases). CDR3 length: 15 amino acids. Per the germline V gene, CDR1 is SGHVS and CDR2 is FQNEAQ. With 3 bases removed from V and 1 base from J, the gap between germline ends came to 13 bases. CDR3 sequence (DNA): TGTGCCAGCAGCTTGGCACAGGGCCCATCCTACGAGCAGTACTTC. Translated: CASSLAQGPSYEQYF.

This chain uses TRBV3-1 with TRBJ1-6, with D hard to call. V was pared by 3 bases and J by 5 bases, with 17 bases between. Germline CDR1 and CDR2: LGHDT and YNNKEL (reference sequence). The CDR3 has 17 amino acids. CDR3 sequence reads: CASSQPPPGLDNSPLHF. CDR3 sequence (DNA): TGTGCCAGCAGCCAGCCTCCCCCGGGTCTTGATAATTCACCCCTCCACTTT.

In this sample, this clonotype turned up many times. The chain employs TRBV12-3 or TRBV12-4 and TRBJ2-7, with D possibly TRBD2 on 6 matching bases. The V end lost 4 bases, the J end lost 3 bases, and 13 bases lay between the germline ends. The CDR3 covers 14 residues. The CDR3 DNA reads TGTGCCAGCAGTTCGGGGGACGGTGACTACGAGCAGTACTTC. This codes for CASSSGDGDYEQYF.

The rearrangement uses TRBV24-1 and TRBJ2-3; D remains unclear. V was trimmed by 3 bases and J by 2 bases, leaving 5 bases between them. There are 13 residues in the CDR3. The germline V gene has CDR1 KGHDR and CDR2 SFDVKD. CDR3 region: CATSDVPTDTQYF. CDR3 coding DNA: TGTGCCACCAGTGATGTCCCCACAGATACGCAGTATTTT.

This clonotype was observed a handful of times. CDR3 DNA: TGTGCCAGCAGTCATAGACCTGTCTCTGGAAACACCATATATTTT. Residues: CASSHRPVSGNTIYF. The chain recombines TRBV27 with TRBJ1-3; no definite D call. Germline loops: CDR1 MNHEY, CDR2 SMNVEV (reference sequence). The CDR3 contains 15 residues. V was pared by 5 bases and J by 0 bases, with 11 bases between.

The chain links TRBV27 to TRBJ1-2; TRBD1 matches 7 bases. The V gene end was trimmed by 3 bases and the J gene end by 2 bases; junction bases not matched to a gene: 6. Germline V gene data show CDR1 as MNHEY and CDR2 as SMNVEV (reference sequence). The CDR3 spans 15 residues. CDR3 bases: TGTGCCAGCAGTTTGAGAGGGGGCTTAAACTATGGCTACACCTTC. Protein sequence: CASSLRGGLNYGYTF.

This clonotype was detected only a few times. The chain is built from TRBV4-1 and TRBJ1-1; D remains ambiguous. CDR1 and CDR2 (germline): MGHRA, YSYEKL. The CDR3 has 14 amino acids. V dropped 0 bases and J dropped 2 bases, with 7 bases sitting between them. The CDR3, as DNA: TGCGCCAGCAGCCAAGAAGGTGGAAACACTGAAGCTTTCTTT. It codes for CASSQEGGNTEAFF.

This clonotype was seen only a few times. The V gene is TRBV15, the J gene TRBJ1-6; D may be TRBD1 (5 bases). The CDR3 covers 15 residues. From germline, CDR1 is LNHNV and CDR2 YYDKDF (reference sequence). V was clipped by 0 bases and J by 9 bases, with 12 bases between them. CDR3 protein: CATSRDQGKGSPLHF. In DNA, the CDR3 is TGTGCCACCAGCAGAGACCAGGGAAAGGGTTCACCCCTCCACTTT.

This clonotype was detected many times. The chain employs TRBV7-9 and TRBJ2-3, with 9 bases aligning to TRBD2. Germline V gene sequence: CDR1 SEHNR, CDR2 FQNEAQ (reference sequence). The CDR3 spans 15 residues. Trimming at V came to 5 bases and at J to 0 bases, leaving 3 bases not matched to a gene. The CDR3 DNA follows: TGTGCCAGCAGCCCGGGACTAGCTAGCACAGATACGCAGTATTTT. Its translation: CASSPGLASTDTQYF.